A single sample is the source of the 32 T cell receptor beta chains below, sequenced in a study of blood T cell repertoires in COVID-19. Data came from immunoSEQ multiplex PCR; TCRdb stores just in-frame clones and leaves some out. The data hold roughly 40,000 clones, with around 90% observed a single time. The sequenced material came from peripheral blood. These receptors all come from a woman in her 40s with acute or convalescent COVID-19.

The chain links TRBV28 to TRBJ2-1; D gene ambiguous. The CDR3 sequence is 15 residues long. Trimming cost V 3 bases and J 2 bases, with 11 bases left between them. Germline lookup yields CDR1 MDHEN and CDR2 SYDVKM. The DNA of the CDR3 is TGTGCCAGCAGTTTGGCCCCCAGTGCCTACAATGAGCAGTTCTTC. It specifies CASSLAPSAYNEQFF. The full variable domain, completed using reference TRBV28 and TRBJ2-1, is DVKVTQSSRYLVKRTGEKVFLECVQDMDHENMFWYRQDPGLGLRLIYFSYDVKMKEKGDIPEGYSVSREKKERFSLILESASTNQTSMYLCASSLAPSAYNEQFFGPGTRLTVL.

The chain couples TRBV7-8 to TRBJ2-6; 10 bases are a match to TRBD1. J lost 5 bases, V lost 5 bases, and 9 bases had no gene match. CDR1 is SGHVS and CDR2 is FQNEAQ in the germline V gene. The CDR3 length is 17 residues. CDR3 loop: CASSIRDRGVRANVLTF. The DNA of the CDR3 is TGTGCCAGCAGCATCCGGGACAGGGGCGTAAGGGCCAACGTCCTGACTTTC.

The sample holds one count of this clone. The chain uses TRBV28 and TRBJ2-4, with TRBD2 as a possible D gene (6 bases). CDR1 MDHEN and CDR2 SYDVKM come from the germline V gene. The CDR3 runs 15 residues. Trimming took off 3 bases at V and 0 bases at J, with 9 bases between the two ends. CDR3 sequence: CASSFRGIAKNIQYF. The CDR3 DNA reads TGTGCCAGCAGTTTTCGCGGGATAGCCAAAAACATTCAGTACTTC.

This clone was detected a few times. This rearrangement joins TRBV9 to TRBJ1-6; the D gene is possibly TRBD1 (6 bases). V shed 0 bases and J shed 10 bases, with 14 bases lying between them. CDR3 size: 15 residues. Germline-derived CDR1 and CDR2 are SGDLS and YYNGEE. CDR3 DNA: TGTGCCAGCAGCGTAGAGGGTCGCAGGGGCTCACCCCTCCACTTT. This translates into CASSVEGRRGSPLHF.

This clone appeared a single time. The chain's CDR3 is CASSSRTGASAYGYTF. CDR3 sequence (DNA): TGTGCCAGCAGCTCAAGGACAGGGGCGAGCGCTTATGGCTACACCTTC. The chain joins TRBV7-3 to TRBJ1-2, with 9 bases lining up with TRBD1. CDR3 length: 16 amino acids. CDR1 and CDR2 (germline): SGHTA, FQGTGA. V lost 4 bases, J lost 5 bases, and 11 bases stayed unmatched. Drawing the rest from reference TRBV7-3 and TRBJ1-2, the complete variable domain is GAGVSQTPSNKVTEKGKYVELRCDPISGHTALYWYRQSLGQGPEFLIYFQGTGAADDSGLPNDRFFAVRPEGSVSTLKIQRTERGDSAVYLCASSSRTGASAYGYTFGSGTRLTVV.

The chain has TRBV6-5 and TRBJ2-3; 10 positions match TRBD1. The germline V gene has CDR1 MNHEY and CDR2 SVGAGI. The CDR3 has 15 residues. V lost 3 bases to trimming and J lost 4 bases; unmatched junction nucleotides: 4. The CDR3 sequence: CASSYFGTGADTQYF. CDR3 DNA: TGTGCCAGCAGTTATTTTGGGACAGGGGCAGATACGCAGTATTTT.

The rearrangement uses TRBV6-4 and TRBJ1-2, with unresolved D. Germline CDR1 reads MRHNA; CDR2 reads SNTAGT. There are 18 residues in the CDR3. Trimming took off 7 bases at V and 0 bases at J, with 24 bases between the two ends. CDR3 DNA sequence: TGTGCCAGCATCTTCCCCCCGTTCAGGTATCGCGCTAACTATGGCTACACCTTC. This encodes CASIFPPFRYRANYGYTF.

This clone was counted a few times. This rearrangement joins TRBV30 to TRBJ1-1; D gene ambiguous. Trimming left V 2 bases short and J 4 bases short, with 11 bases between. The CDR3 is made up of 13 amino acids. The germline V gene has CDR1 GTSNPN and CDR2 SVGIG (reference sequence). The CDR3 sequence is CAWSSPGVTEAFF. In DNA, the CDR3 is TGTGCCTGGAGTTCTCCGGGAGTCACTGAAGCTTTCTTT.

This clone appeared a single time. The genes are TRBV30 and TRBJ2-5, with 13 bases matching TRBD2. The germline gives CDR1 GTSNPN, CDR2 SVGIG (reference sequence). There are 15 residues in the CDR3. The V gene end was trimmed by 8 bases and the J gene end by 4 bases; junction bases not matched to a gene: 10. CDR3 in DNA: TGTGCCAGAGGACTAGCGGGAGTAGGACGAGAGACCCAGTACTTC. As protein: CARGLAGVGRETQYF.

The chain employs TRBV6-2 or TRBV6-3 and TRBJ2-1, with 8 bases fitting TRBD1. CDR1 and CDR2 from the germline V gene are MNHEY and SVGEGT. After removal of 5 bases from V and 0 bases from J, the junction contained 18 bases not matched to a gene. This CDR3 comprises 20 residues. The CDR3 sequence is CASSTRSPGQGGVSYNEQFF. The CDR3 nucleotides read TGTGCCAGCAGTACCAGATCCCCAGGACAGGGAGGAGTCTCCTACAATGAGCAGTTCTTC.

The V call is TRBV6-2 or TRBV6-3, the J call TRBJ2-7; no clear D gene. The CDR3 loop spans 14 amino acids. V shed 2 bases and J shed 0 bases, with 8 bases lying between them. Looked up from germline, CDR1 is MNHEY and CDR2 is SVGEGT. The CDR3 DNA is TGTGCCAGCAGTTACGGGCCGAGCTCCTACGAGCAGTACTTC. Translation gives CASSYGPSSYEQYF.

This chain uses TRBV7-2 with TRBJ2-7; 7 nucleotides agree with TRBD2. The germline gives CDR1 SGHTA, CDR2 FQGNSA. Trimming removed 4 bases from V and 7 bases from J; junction bases left unmatched: 13. CDR3 length equals 15 residues. DNA for the CDR3: TGTGCCAGCAGCTCCGACCCCAGGTGGGAGGGGGAGCAGTACTTC. Protein product: CASSSDPRWEGEQYF.

Of note for this clone: The sample has other DNA sequences that encode this CDR3 too. The chain joins TRBV18 to TRBJ2-5, with 9 bases aligning to TRBD1. The germline V gene has CDR1 KGHSH and CDR2 LQKENI. The CDR3 loop spans 15 amino acids. The V gene end was trimmed by 3 bases and the J gene end by 3 bases; junction bases not matched to a gene: 5. This CDR3 is CASSPYRGQEETQYF. CDR3 bases: TGTGCCAGCTCACCGTACAGGGGGCAGGAAGAGACCCAGTACTTC.

This chain links TRBV29-1 with TRBJ1-1; TRBD1 agrees at 8 bases. The V gene's germline CDR1 is SQVTM and CDR2 ANQGSEA. J gave up 6 bases and V 3 bases, and 9 bases lay outside the gene matches. This CDR3 region has 14 residues. CDR3 sequence reads: CSVDPSDRGAEAFF. CDR3 coding DNA: TGCAGCGTTGATCCAAGTGACAGGGGCGCTGAAGCTTTCTTT.

A note on this clone: Sequence at one end of the junction differs from germline and may be a read error. This chain uses TRBV30 with TRBJ2-7, with 7 bases matching TRBD2. Germline V gives CDR1 GTSNPN, CDR2 SVGIG (reference sequence). This CDR3 spans 11 amino acids. This CDR3 is CAWSVGTTIKF. CDR3 DNA sequence: TGTGCCTGGAGTGTTGGGACTACGATAAAATTC.

The rearrangement joins TRBV19 to TRBJ1-1; D ambiguous. Germline CDR1 reads LNHDA; CDR2 reads SQIVND (reference sequence). The CDR3 is 14 residues long. V was trimmed by 7 bases and J by 0 bases, leaving 12 bases between them. The CDR3: CASTDLDMNTEAFF. As DNA, the CDR3 is TGTGCCAGTACCGACCTCGACATGAACACTGAAGCTTTCTTT.

The chain links TRBV19 to TRBJ2-7; no definite D call. With 6 bases removed from V and 0 bases from J, the gap between germline ends came to 9 bases. The CDR3 sequence is 13 residues long. The V gene's germline CDR1 is LNHDA and CDR2 SQIVND (reference sequence). CDR3 DNA sequence: TGTGCCAGTAGAGCGACTCACTCCTACGAGCAGTACTTC. Its translation is CASRATHSYEQYF. Using reference TRBV19 and TRBJ2-7 for the parts outside the CDR3, the full variable domain is DGGITQSPKYLFRKEGQNVTLSCEQNLNHDAMYWYRQDPGQGLRLIYYSQIVNDFQKGDIAEGYSVSREKKESFPLTVTSAQKNPTAFYLCASRATHSYEQYFGPGTRLTVT.

The CDR3 spells CASSLEPGGEKLFF. CDR3 bases: TGTGCCAGCAGCTTAGAACCGGGGGGTGAAAAACTGTTTTTT. The chain carries TRBV11-2 and TRBJ1-4, with D perhaps matching TRBD1 (5 bases). Trimming stripped 0 bases from V and 7 bases from J, with 9 bases between. Germline values: CDR1 SGHAT, CDR2 FQNNGV. This CDR3 comprises 14 residues.

This chain connects TRBV2 to TRBJ1-6, with D tentatively TRBD1 (6 bases). V lost 6 bases to trimming and J lost 7 bases, with 10 bases between them. Looked up from germline, CDR1 is SNHLY and CDR2 is FYNNEI. The CDR3 has 13 residues. CDR3 sequence: CASRQGWNSPLHF. In DNA, the CDR3 is TGTGCCAGCAGGCAGGGGTGGAATTCACCCCTCCACTTT.

The rearrangement joins TRBV19 to TRBJ1-4; TRBD1 agrees at 7 bases. Germline values: CDR1 LNHDA, CDR2 SQIVND (reference sequence). The junction had 6 bases not matched to a gene; V was cut back by 6 bases and J by 2 bases. The CDR3 spans 15 residues. This chain's CDR3 is CASSHGTATNEKLFF. The CDR3 nucleotides read TGTGCCAGTAGCCACGGGACAGCTACTAATGAAAAACTGTTTTTT.

The rearrangement joins TRBV2 to TRBJ1-4, with 8 positions matching TRBD1. CDR3 length equals 14 residues. V was clipped by 6 bases and J by 6 bases; unmatched bases: 6. Germline values: CDR1 SNHLY, CDR2 FYNNEI. The CDR3, as DNA: TGTGCCAGCAGGCCGGACAGGGTCGATGAAAAACTGTTTTTT. Translating gives CASRPDRVDEKLFF.

The chain employs TRBV5-6 and TRBJ1-6; possible D gene TRBD1, 6 bases. The CDR3 spans 15 residues. V was trimmed by 2 bases and J by 9 bases, leaving 15 bases between them. Per germline, CDR1 SGHDT and CDR2 YYEEEE. The CDR3 DNA reads as TGTGCCAGCAGCTTCCTCAGCAGGGGTGGTTCACCCCTCCACTTT. It specifies CASSFLSRGGSPLHF.

J is TRBJ1-2 and V is TRBV12-3 or TRBV12-4, with 9 nucleotides matching TRBD1. This CDR3 has 13 residues. V was clipped by 5 bases and J by 8 bases; unmatched bases: 6. In DNA form, the CDR3 reads TGTGCCAGCAGTCGCGGGACAGGGAAAGGCTACACCTTC. It is translated as CASSRGTGKGYTF.

The chain combines TRBV2 with TRBJ1-3; D is uncertain. This CDR3 region has 15 residues. Germline CDR1 reads SNHLY; CDR2 reads FYNNEI. Deletions cut 5 bases from V and 4 bases from J, with 15 bases between. CDR3 residues: CASSPGKGLGNTIYF. The CDR3 DNA reads TGTGCCAGCAGTCCCGGGAAGGGATTGGGAAACACCATATATTTT.

The chain couples TRBV6-5 to TRBJ1-3; TRBD1 matches 7 bases. CDR1 and CDR2 from the germline V gene are MNHEY and SVGAGI. V shed 2 bases and J 3 bases; nucleotides not matched to a gene: 7. The CDR3 consists of 16 residues. CDR3: CASSYGTGADGNTIYF. For the CDR3, the DNA is TGTGCCAGCAGTTACGGAACAGGGGCTGATGGAAACACCATATATTTT.

The V call is TRBV27, the J call TRBJ2-6; a possible D gene is TRBD2 (5 bases). The length of the CDR3 is 15 residues. V lost 6 bases and J 4 bases, leaving 13 bases between the germline ends. From germline, CDR1 is MNHEY and CDR2 SMNVEV (reference sequence). The CDR3 DNA reads as TGTGCCAGCAGCCGCGGGTCTGCCGGGGCCAACGTCCTGACTTTC. This encodes CASSRGSAGANVLTF.

The chain uses TRBV19 and TRBJ1-1; 7 positions agree with TRBD1. CDR3 size: 14 residues. Germline-derived CDR1 and CDR2 are LNHDA and SQIVND (reference sequence). Trimming at V came to 7 bases and at J to 1 base, leaving 6 bases not matched to a gene. The CDR3 region has the DNA TGTGCCAGTATGACAGGGCGCGGGAACACTGAAGCTTTCTTT. It is translated as CASMTGRGNTEAFF.

The J gene is TRBJ2-1, the V gene TRBV5-4; perhaps TRBD2 as D (6 bases). V shed 3 bases and J shed 5 bases, with 12 bases lying between them. Germline V gives CDR1 SGHNT, CDR2 YYREEE (reference sequence). The CDR3 length is 14 residues. This chain's CDR3 is CASSSGTLNNEQFF. CDR3 nucleotides: TGTGCCAGCAGCTCCGGGACTTTAAACAATGAGCAGTTCTTC.

The chain has TRBV18 and TRBJ2-4, with D perhaps TRBD2 (6 bases). The V end lost 6 bases, the J end lost 16 bases, and 28 bases lay between the germline ends. Germline assignment: CDR1 KGHSH and CDR2 LQKENI. This CDR3 comprises 15 residues. As DNA, the CDR3 is TGTGCCAGCTCCGGTGACTGGAGGGCTGGGGTCGGTCGATACTTC. It specifies CASSGDWRAGVGRYF.

This clone was counted between two and nine times. J is TRBJ2-7 and V is TRBV5-1, with 9 bases lining up with TRBD1. Losses at the gene ends were 0 bases for V and 4 bases for J; bases not matched to a gene: 8. Germline lookup yields CDR1 SGHRS and CDR2 YFSETQ. The CDR3 totals 16 residues. As DNA, the CDR3 is TGCGCCAGCAGCTTGGCTGGGGGACAGGGCCGGTACGAGCAGTACTTC. Translating gives CASSLAGGQGRYEQYF.

This chain joins TRBV3-1 (or the pseudogene TRBV3-2) and TRBJ2-1; a possible D gene is TRBD2 (5 bases). The ends were cut back, 2 bases at V and 7 bases at J, with 21 bases in the middle. Germline-derived CDR1 and CDR2 are LGHDT and YNNKEL (reference sequence). The CDR3 length is 17 residues. CDR3 residues: CASSQLTAAAGRNEQFF. The CDR3 DNA reads as TGTGCCAGCAGCCAACTGACCGCCGCTGCGGGTCGGAATGAGCAGTTCTTC.

In DNA, the CDR3 is TGTGCCAGCAGTGTTGGCTTCTCCTACGAGCAGTACTTC. It translates to CASSVGFSYEQYF. The chain couples TRBV25-1 to TRBJ2-7; unclear D gene. Germline loops: CDR1 MGHDK, CDR2 SYGVNS. The germline V and J ends were trimmed by 4 bases and 0 bases, with 7 bases remaining between them. This CDR3 comprises 13 residues.